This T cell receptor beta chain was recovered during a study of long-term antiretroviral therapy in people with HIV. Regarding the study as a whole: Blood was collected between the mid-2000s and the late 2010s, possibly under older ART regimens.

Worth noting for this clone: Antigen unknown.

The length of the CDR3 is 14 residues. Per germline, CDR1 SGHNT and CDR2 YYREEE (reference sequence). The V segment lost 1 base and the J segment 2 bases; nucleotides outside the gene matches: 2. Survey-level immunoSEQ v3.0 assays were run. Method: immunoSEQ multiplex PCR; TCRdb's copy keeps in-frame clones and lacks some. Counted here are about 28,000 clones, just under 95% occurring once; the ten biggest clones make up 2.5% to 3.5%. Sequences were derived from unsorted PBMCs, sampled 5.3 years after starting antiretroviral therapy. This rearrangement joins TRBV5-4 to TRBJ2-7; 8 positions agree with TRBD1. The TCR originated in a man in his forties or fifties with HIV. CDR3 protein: CASSLKQGAYEQYF. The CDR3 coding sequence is TGTGCCAGCAGCTTGAAACAGGGGGCCTACGAGCAGTACTTC.